Shown below are 9 T cell receptor beta chains from a single sample sequenced in a study of STAT5B mutations in CD4+ large granular lymphocyte leukemia. The table came from immunoSEQ multiplex PCR; TCRdb's copy has only in-frame clones and leaves some out. The top ten clones hold roughly 1% of a sample with fewer than 35,000 clones, roughly 70% of them seen once. The source material was CD4+ T cells from blood buffy coats. The receptors originated from a human donor in good health.

The chain is built from TRBV30 and TRBJ1-2, with 8 bases matching TRBD1. This CDR3 contains 12 residues. Germline V gene lookup returns CDR1 GTSNPN and CDR2 SVGIG (reference sequence). The V gene end was trimmed by 5 bases and the J gene end by 8 bases; junction bases not matched to a gene: 7. The CDR3 here is CAWATGVFGYTF. In nucleotides, the CDR3 is TGTGCCTGGGCGACAGGGGTTTTCGGCTACACCTTC. Supplemented by reference TRBV30 and TRBJ1-2, the full variable domain reads SQTIHQWPATLVQPVGSPLSLECTVEGTSNPNLYWYRQAAGRGLQLLFYSVGIGQISSEVPQNLSASRPQDRQFILSSKKLLLSDSGFYLCAWATGVFGYTFGSGTRLTVV.

This chain links TRBV5-1 with TRBJ2-3; TRBD2 agrees at 8 bases. The CDR3 totals 16 residues. The germline CDR1 and CDR2 sequences are SGHRS and YFSETQ. V shed 4 bases and J 5 bases; nucleotides not matched to a gene: 12. CDR3 coding DNA: TGCGCCAGCAGCGTCTCGTCCGGGGGGGCAGTAGATACGCAGTATTTT. It translates to CASSVSSGGAVDTQYF.

V usage is TRBV7-3 and J usage is TRBJ2-1; TRBD2 aligns across 11 bases. The CDR3 contains 16 residues. Per the germline V gene, CDR1 is SGHTA and CDR2 is FQGTGA. With V trimmed by 4 bases and J by 7 bases, 9 bases remained unmatched. CDR3 in DNA: TGTGCCAGCAGCTCTACCGGGACTAGCGGCCCGAATGAGCAGTTCTTC. Its protein is CASSSTGTSGPNEQFF.

The chain couples TRBV6-6 to TRBJ2-2; TRBD1 is a possible D gene (5 bases). Germline V gene data show CDR1 as MNHNY and CDR2 as SVGAGI (reference sequence). The CDR3 is 15 amino acids. Between the trimmed V and J ends, which lost 0 bases and 7 bases, there was a span of 12 bases. CDR3 in amino acids: CASSYSGRDVGELFF. The CDR3 nucleotides read TGTGCCAGCAGTTACTCGGGCAGGGATGTCGGGGAGCTGTTTTTT.

V is TRBV7-2 and J is TRBJ1-3; tentative D call: TRBD1 (5 bases). Between the trimmed V and J ends, which lost 1 base and 1 base, there was a span of 11 bases. CDR1 SGHTA and CDR2 FQGNSA come from the germline V gene. The CDR3 runs 16 residues. DNA of the CDR3: TGTGCCAGCAGCTTAGTTACAGGTCTGTCTGGAAACACCATATATTTT. Its protein product is CASSLVTGLSGNTIYF.

The chain recombines TRBV14 with TRBJ2-7; 10 positions match TRBD2. Germline CDR1 is SGHDN and CDR2 is FVKESK. The trim removed 1 base at V and 7 bases at J, leaving 10 bases unmatched. This CDR3 region has 16 residues. The chain's CDR3 is CASSQVPAGGPGEQYF. The CDR3, as DNA: TGTGCCAGCAGCCAAGTTCCAGCGGGAGGGCCGGGGGAGCAGTACTTC. Full variable domain (missing parts from reference TRBV14 and TRBJ2-7): EAGVTQFPSHSVIEKGQTVTLRCDPISGHDNLYWYRRVMGKEIKFLLHFVKESKQDESGMPNNRFLAERTGGTYSTLKVQPAELEDSGVYFCASSQVPAGGPGEQYFGPGTRLTVT.

The V gene is TRBV7-8, the J gene TRBJ2-1; no definite D call. The CDR3 runs 13 residues. Germline V lookup: CDR1 SGHVS, CDR2 FQNEAQ. The V end was cut by 5 bases, the J end by 5 bases, with 10 bases between. CDR3 region: CASSRDQHNEQFF. The CDR3 nucleotides read TGTGCCAGCAGCCGCGACCAACACAATGAGCAGTTCTTC. The entire variable domain, with the rest obtained from reference TRBV7-8 and TRBJ2-1, is as follows: GAGVSQSPRYKVAKRGQDVALRCDPISGHVSLFWYQQALGQGPEFLTYFQNEAQLDKSGLPSDRFFAERPEGSVSTLKIQRTQQEDSAVYLCASSRDQHNEQFFGPGTRLTVL.

The chain links TRBV6-6 to TRBJ1-1; D is ambiguous. The CDR3 runs to 12 residues. The germline V gene encodes CDR1 MNHNY and CDR2 SVGAGI (reference sequence). V lost 5 bases, J lost 7 bases, and 11 bases lay in between. The CDR3 DNA is TGTGCCAGCAGTACCCCGGGGATTGAAGCTTTCTTT. Protein: CASSTPGIEAFF.

The chain is built from TRBV30 and TRBJ2-1; 10 nucleotides line up with TRBD2. V lost 4 bases, J lost 4 bases, and 1 base stayed unmatched. The CDR3 spans 13 residues. Germline CDR1 and CDR2: GTSNPN and SVGIG (reference sequence). Written as DNA, the CDR3 is TGTGCCTGGACTAGCGGGAGTTACAATGAGCAGTTCTTC. Its translation is CAWTSGSYNEQFF. The variable domain in full, completed from reference TRBV30 and TRBJ2-1, reads SQTIHQWPATLVQPVGSPLSLECTVEGTSNPNLYWYRQAAGRGLQLLFYSVGIGQISSEVPQNLSASRPQDRQFILSSKKLLLSDSGFYLCAWTSGSYNEQFFGPGTRLTVL.